Presented here are 13 T cell receptor beta chains from one specimen sequenced in a study of T cells after posttransplantation cyclophosphamide. The protocol was immunoSEQ multiplex PCR, while the TCRdb copy is restricted to in-frame clones and leaves out a portion. The sample has 10,000 to 15,000 clones, over 80% seen once. The sample comprised memory CD4+ T cells sorted from PBMCs. The receptors come from a man in his fifties or sixties in good health, CMV-negative, and a related stem cell transplant donor.

This chain uses TRBV14 with TRBJ2-2, with 10 bases fitting TRBD1. The CDR3 totals 15 residues. Germline V gene lookup returns CDR1 SGHDN and CDR2 FVKESK. V gave up 6 bases and J gave up 4 bases; unmatched junction bases: 5. In DNA, the CDR3 is TGTGCCAGCAGGAAGGGACAGGGGACCACCGGGGAGCTGTTTTTT. This encodes CASRKGQGTTGELFF.

The chain links TRBV19 to TRBJ1-6; tentative D call: TRBD1 (6 bases). Germline lookup yields CDR1 LNHDA and CDR2 SQIVND (reference sequence). This CDR3 is built from 14 residues. V lost 7 bases to trimming and J lost 6 bases, with 13 bases between them. The CDR3: CASTEYRANSPLHF. The CDR3 DNA is TGTGCCAGTACAGAGTACAGGGCTAATTCACCCCTCCACTTT. Drawing the rest from reference TRBV19 and TRBJ1-6, the complete variable domain is DGGITQSPKYLFRKEGQNVTLSCEQNLNHDAMYWYRQDPGQGLRLIYYSQIVNDFQKGDIAEGYSVSREKKESFPLTVTSAQKNPTAFYLCASTEYRANSPLHFGNGTRLTVT.

CDR3 in amino acids: CASSPMDTGRDEQYF. For the CDR3, the DNA is TGTGCCAGCAGTCCAATGGACACAGGCCGGGACGAGCAGTACTTC. The chain has TRBV6-5 and TRBJ2-7, with a weak D call TRBD1 (5 bases). Germline V lookup: CDR1 MNHEY, CDR2 SVGAGI. Trimming shortened V by 5 bases and J by 5 bases, and 19 bases separated the two germline ends. The CDR3 sequence is 15 residues long.

V and J are TRBV6-1 and TRBJ1-1, with D unclear. V dropped 6 bases and J dropped 4 bases, with 12 bases sitting between them. CDR1 is MNHNS, CDR2 SASEGT, per germline. The CDR3 is 13 residues long. CDR3 DNA: TGTGCCAGCAGGAACCACGGGGTCACTGAAGCTTTCTTT. Amino acids: CASRNHGVTEAFF.

The chain carries TRBV7-9 and TRBJ1-4, with TRBD1 as a possible D gene (6 bases). The CDR3 spans 14 residues. V dropped 4 bases and J dropped 5 bases, with 11 bases sitting between them. Germline-derived CDR1 and CDR2 are SEHNR and FQNEAQ (reference sequence). This CDR3 reads CASSYGQLNEKLFF. CDR3 nucleotides: TGTGCCAGCAGCTACGGACAGCTAAATGAAAAACTGTTTTTT.

V and J are TRBV5-6 and TRBJ2-5; TRBD1 might be the D (7 bases). The germline V and J ends were trimmed by 4 bases and 4 bases, with 11 bases remaining between them. This CDR3 spans 13 amino acids. CDR1 SGHDT and CDR2 YYEEEE come from the germline V gene. The CDR3 DNA follows: TGTGCCAGCAGCCCCCAGGGGGGAGAGACCCAGTACTTC. Protein: CASSPQGGETQYF.

The V call is TRBV4-1, the J call TRBJ1-1; no reliable D call. Germline CDR1 and CDR2: MGHRA and YSYEKL. The CDR3 totals 15 residues. V was pared by 1 base and J by 1 base, with 10 bases between. The CDR3 is CASSQVGVGNTEAFF. For the CDR3, the DNA is TGCGCCAGCAGCCAAGTCGGGGTGGGGAACACTGAAGCTTTCTTT.

V usage is TRBV5-1 and J usage is TRBJ1-3, with D unclear. Trimming cost V 3 bases and J 4 bases, with 8 bases left between them. The CDR3 sequence is 13 residues long. Germline V gene lookup returns CDR1 SGHRS and CDR2 YFSETQ. This CDR3 reads CASSSLEGNTIYF. The CDR3 region has the DNA TGCGCCAGCAGCTCCCTAGAAGGAAACACCATATATTTT.

The chain recombines TRBV18 with TRBJ2-1; 13 bases are a match to TRBD2. Per the germline V gene, CDR1 is KGHSH and CDR2 is LQKENI. This CDR3 has 16 amino acids. Trimming cost V 3 bases and J 7 bases; bases outside gene matches: 6. CDR3 DNA sequence: TGTGCCAGCTCACCGAAACTAGCGGGGGGGCGGAATGAGCAGTTCTTC. It encodes CASSPKLAGGRNEQFF.

This clone was detected only a few times. The chain joins TRBV5-1 to TRBJ2-1; 7 bases are shared with TRBD2. CDR1 SGHRS and CDR2 YFSETQ come from the germline V gene. V gave up 2 bases and J gave up 5 bases; unmatched junction bases: 10. This CDR3 has 16 residues. The CDR3 DNA reads TGCGCCAGCAGCTTTGGCCTCCGGGACTACAACAATGAGCAGTTCTTC. This translates into CASSFGLRDYNNEQFF.

The DNA for the CDR3 is TGTGCCAGCAGTTATACGGACAATGAGCAGTTCTTC. Amino acid sequence: CASSYTDNEQFF. The chain links TRBV27 to TRBJ2-1; D uncertain. CDR1 and CDR2 (germline): MNHEY, SMNVEV (reference sequence). Trimming took 4 bases from V and 5 from J, leaving 6 bases between them. The CDR3 spans 12 residues.

V is TRBV7-6 and J is TRBJ1-1; unclear D gene. The CDR3 length is 11 residues. Germline V CDR1 and CDR2: SGHVS, FNYEAQ. Trimming shortened V by 5 bases and J by 8 bases, and 9 bases separated the two germline ends. DNA of the CDR3: TGTGCCAGCAGCGGCCTAGGCGAAGCTTTCTTT. It is translated as CASSGLGEAFF.

With regard to this clone: Mismatch with germline at one junction end may stem from a read error. The same CDR3 arises from other DNA sequences in this sample as well. The V and J genes are TRBV9 and TRBJ1-6, with 8 nucleotides matching TRBD1. Per germline, CDR1 SGDLS and CDR2 YYNGEE. The CDR3 runs to 15 residues. The DNA of the CDR3 is TGTGCCAGCAGCGCCTTCCAGGGGGCTAATTCCCCCCTCCACTTT. This translates into CASSAFQGANSPLHF.